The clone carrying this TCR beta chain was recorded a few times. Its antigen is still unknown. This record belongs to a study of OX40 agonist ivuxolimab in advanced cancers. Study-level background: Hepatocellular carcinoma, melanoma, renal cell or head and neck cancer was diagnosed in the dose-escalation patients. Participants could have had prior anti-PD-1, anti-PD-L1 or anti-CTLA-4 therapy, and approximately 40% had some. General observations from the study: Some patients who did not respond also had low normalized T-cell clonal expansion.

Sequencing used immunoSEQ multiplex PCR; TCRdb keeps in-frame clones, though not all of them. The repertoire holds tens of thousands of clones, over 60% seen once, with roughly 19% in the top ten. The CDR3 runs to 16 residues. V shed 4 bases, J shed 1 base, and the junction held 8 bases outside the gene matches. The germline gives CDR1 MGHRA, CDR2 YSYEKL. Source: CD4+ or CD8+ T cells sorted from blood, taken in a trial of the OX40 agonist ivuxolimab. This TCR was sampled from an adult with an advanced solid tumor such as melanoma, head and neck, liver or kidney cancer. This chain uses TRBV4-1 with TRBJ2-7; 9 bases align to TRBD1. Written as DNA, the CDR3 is TGCGCCAGCAGCCCAGCCGGGACAGGGAATTCCTACGAGCAGTACTTC. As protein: CASSPAGTGNSYEQYF.